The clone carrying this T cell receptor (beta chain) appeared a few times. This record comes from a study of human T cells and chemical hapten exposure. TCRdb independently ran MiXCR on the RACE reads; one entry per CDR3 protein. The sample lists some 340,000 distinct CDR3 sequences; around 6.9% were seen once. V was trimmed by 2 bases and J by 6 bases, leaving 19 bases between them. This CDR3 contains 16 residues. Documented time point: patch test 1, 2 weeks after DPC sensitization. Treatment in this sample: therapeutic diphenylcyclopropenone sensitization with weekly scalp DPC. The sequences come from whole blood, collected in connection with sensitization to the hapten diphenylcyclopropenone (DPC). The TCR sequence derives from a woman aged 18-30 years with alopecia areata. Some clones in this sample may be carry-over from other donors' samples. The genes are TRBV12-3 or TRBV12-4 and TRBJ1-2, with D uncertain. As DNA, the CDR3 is TGTGCCAGCAGTTTAATCCTAAGAGACCCTCTACATGGCTACACCTTC. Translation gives CASSLILRDPLHGYTF.